This T cell receptor (beta chain) was documented in a study of post-analysis software for immune sequencing data. On the study more broadly: Some patients lacked subtype; others had relapsing-remitting, secondary progressive or progressive-relapsing disease.

Broader study findings: Same-batch samples co-clustered strongly by F measure. Patients had higher frequencies than controls of roughly 5 TRBV segments, including TRBV5-6, TRBV5-1 and TRBV20-1.

Germline loops: CDR1 LGHDT, CDR2 YNNKEL (reference sequence). The V gene end was trimmed by 0 bases and the J gene end by 8 bases; junction bases not matched to a gene: 6. The CDR3 is made up of 14 amino acids. To note about this clonotype: The target antigen is unknown.

Unique-molecular-identifier-tagged TCR beta cDNA libraries were used. TCRdb fed the PCR reads into MiXCR, producing one record per CDR3 protein. The top ten hold over 9% of the sample, which has hundreds of thousands of distinct CDR3 sequences, about 60% seen once. V gene TRBV3-1 combines with J gene TRBJ1-1; 7 nucleotides align to TRBD1. The origin of this receptor is a girl aged 2-10 years with multiple sclerosis. The sequencing sample was made of blood. CDR3 protein: CASSQERQGSEAFF. The CDR3 DNA follows: TGTGCCAGCAGCCAAGAGAGACAGGGTAGCGAAGCTTTCTTT.